This T cell receptor beta chain was captured by sequencing in a study of cytomegalovirus exposure and HLA in healthy donors. The table came from immunoSEQ multiplex PCR; TCRdb's copy has only in-frame clones and leaves some out. The table shows some 130,000 clones, with around 93% occurring only once. To note about this clone: The antigen is unknown.

Donors were drawn from the approximately 120-subject validation cohort, separate from the approximately 640-subject first cohort. Broader study findings: The classifier, whose performance was assessed in both the original and validation cohorts, reportedly diagnosed cytomegalovirus status with high specificity and sensitivity. It was found in a later analysis that first-cohort TCR clusters tended to co-occur in the 90 to 150 validation repertoires.

The germline V and J ends were trimmed by 5 bases and 4 bases, with 17 bases remaining between them. CDR1 and CDR2 from the germline V gene are SGHAT and FQNNGV. The CDR3 runs to 15 residues. The TCR comes from a man between 18 and 35 years old in good health and CMV-seropositive. The sequenced sample consisted of PBMCs. V is TRBV11-2 and J is TRBJ1-1; the D is unclear. CDR3 in amino acids: CASSPVMQVGTEAFF. CDR3 DNA: TGTGCCAGCAGCCCCGTAATGCAGGTGGGCACTGAAGCTTTCTTT.